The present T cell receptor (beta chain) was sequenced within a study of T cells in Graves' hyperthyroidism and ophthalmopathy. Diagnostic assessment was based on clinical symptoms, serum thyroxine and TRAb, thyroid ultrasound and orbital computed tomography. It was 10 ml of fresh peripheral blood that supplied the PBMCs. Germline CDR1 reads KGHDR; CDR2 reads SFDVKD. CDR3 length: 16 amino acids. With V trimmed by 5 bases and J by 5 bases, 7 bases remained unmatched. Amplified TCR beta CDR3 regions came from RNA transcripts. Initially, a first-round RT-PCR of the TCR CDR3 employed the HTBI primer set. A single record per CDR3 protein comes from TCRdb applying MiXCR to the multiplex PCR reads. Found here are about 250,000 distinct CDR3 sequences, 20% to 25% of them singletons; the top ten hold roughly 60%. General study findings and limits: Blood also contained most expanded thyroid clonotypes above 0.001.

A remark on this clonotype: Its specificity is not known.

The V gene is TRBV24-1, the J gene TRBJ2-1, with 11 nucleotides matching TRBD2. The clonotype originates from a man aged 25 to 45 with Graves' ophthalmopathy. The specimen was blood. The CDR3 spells CATSGGTSGPHNEQFF. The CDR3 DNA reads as TGTGCCACCAGTGGCGGGACTAGCGGCCCTCACAATGAGCAGTTCTTC.